This entry lists 21 T cell receptor beta chains sequenced from one sample in a study of cytomegalovirus exposure and HLA in healthy donors. PCR amplification relied on 60 Vbeta primers (plus 13 Jbeta primers). TCRdb's copy holds only in-frame clones and misses some; the assay was immunoSEQ multiplex PCR. This table holds more than 90,000 clones, 75% to 80% found once. Sequencing used PBMCs. The receptors here all came from a female donor in good health and CMV-seronegative.

Regarding this clone: Other DNA sequences of this sample code for an identical CDR3. The V and J genes are TRBV20-1 and TRBJ2-5; D is unresolved. There are 11 residues in the CDR3. The V end lost 0 bases, the J end lost 5 bases, and 4 bases lay between the germline ends. Germline V gene sequence: CDR1 DFQATT, CDR2 SNEGSKA (reference sequence). The CDR3 loop is CSARDRETQYF. CDR3 coding DNA: TGCAGTGCTAGAGACAGGGAGACCCAGTACTTC.

Written as DNA, the CDR3 is TGTGCCAGCCACACTTCTCGGGATCAGCCCCAGCATTTT. Its protein product is CASHTSRDQPQHF. The chain couples TRBV18 to TRBJ1-5; D gene unclear. The CDR3 is 13 amino acids. Per the germline V gene, CDR1 is KGHSH and CDR2 is LQKENI. V was shortened by 8 bases and J by 5 bases, with 13 bases between the two germline ends.

This clone was recorded once. The chain is built from TRBV4-3 and TRBJ1-1, with a weak D call TRBD1 (5 bases). V lost 4 bases and J lost 0, with 9 bases in between. This CDR3 has 14 amino acids. Germline CDR1 and CDR2: LGHNA and YSLEER. CDR3 nucleotides: TGCGCCAGCAGCCTTCGACAGATGAACACTGAAGCTTTCTTT. Encoded protein: CASSLRQMNTEAFF.

This clone has just a few counts. The rearrangement joins TRBV18 to TRBJ2-7; TRBD1 matches at 8 bases. After removal of 5 bases from V and 2 bases from J, the junction contained 8 bases not matched to a gene. The CDR3 runs to 15 residues. CDR1 is KGHSH, CDR2 LQKENI, per germline. The CDR3 loop reads CASSSRDRIPYEQYF. In nucleotides, the CDR3 is TGTGCCAGCTCATCCAGGGACAGGATCCCCTACGAGCAGTACTTC.

This clone has just a few counts. The rearrangement joins TRBV7-6 to TRBJ2-1; D is possibly TRBD2 (6 bases). The CDR3 has 14 amino acids. Trimming took 5 bases from V and 6 from J, leaving 14 bases between them. Germline V gene lookup returns CDR1 SGHVS and CDR2 FNYEAQ. CDR3 amino acids: CASSPRGASNEQFF. In DNA, the CDR3 is TGTGCCAGCAGCCCGCGGGGTGCCTCCAATGAGCAGTTCTTC. The full variable domain, rest sourced from reference TRBV7-6 and TRBJ2-1, is GAGVSQSPRYKVTKRGQDVALRCDPISGHVSLYWYRQALGQGPEFLTYFNYEAQQDKSGLPNDRFSAERPEGSISTLTIQRTEQRDSAMYRCASSPRGASNEQFFGPGTRLTVL.

This clone was detected once. The chain couples TRBV5-1 to TRBJ2-1; 10 bases fit TRBD2. The length of the CDR3 is 14 residues. With 4 bases clipped from V and 8 bases from J, the junction kept 6 bases outside the gene matches. Germline V gives CDR1 SGHRS, CDR2 YFSETQ. The CDR3: CASSISGGRDEQFF. CDR3 coding DNA: TGCGCCAGCAGCATTAGCGGGGGGCGGGATGAGCAGTTCTTC.

The chain carries TRBV7-8 and TRBJ2-7; maybe TRBD1 (5 bases). V was cut by 1 base and J by 0 bases, with 13 bases left in between. The CDR3 extends over 16 amino acids. Germline loops: CDR1 SGHVS, CDR2 FQNEAQ. The CDR3 sequence is CASSLGLGVYSYEQYF. CDR3 sequence (DNA): TGTGCCAGCAGCTTAGGATTAGGGGTCTACTCCTACGAGCAGTACTTC.

This chain uses TRBV7-2 with TRBJ2-7; 9 nucleotides line up with TRBD2. This CDR3 contains 14 residues. Germline V gene data show CDR1 as SGHTA and CDR2 as FQGNSA. V lost 5 bases to trimming and J lost 7 bases; unmatched junction nucleotides: 9. CDR3 sequence (DNA): TGTGCCAGCAGCCCATCGCCTGGACTAGCGGAGCAGTACTTC. This encodes CASSPSPGLAEQYF.

The CDR3 DNA follows: TGTGCCAGCAGACCAAGTGGGACATCCGGGAAGTATAGCAATCAGCCCCAGCATTTT. This codes for CASRPSGTSGKYSNQPQHF. The J gene is TRBJ1-5, the V gene TRBV27; a weak D match, TRBD1 (6 bases). V was clipped by 6 bases and J by 0 bases, with 24 bases between them. The germline V gene encodes CDR1 MNHEY and CDR2 SMNVEV (reference sequence). The CDR3 spans 19 residues.

This clone has just a few counts. This chain links TRBV9 with TRBJ1-3, with D perhaps matching TRBD1 (6 bases). Trimming removed 0 bases at V and 2 bases at J, with 9 bases between. In germline, CDR1 is SGDLS, CDR2 YYNGEE. The CDR3 totals 15 residues. CDR3: CASSVGGHAGNTIYF. The CDR3, as DNA: TGTGCCAGCAGCGTAGGGGGGCACGCTGGAAACACCATATATTTT.

This clone was counted between two and nine times. The chain joins TRBV7-4 to TRBJ1-4; 8 nucleotides agree with TRBD1. The germline gives CDR1 SGHVT, CDR2 SQSDAQ. The CDR3 has 14 amino acids. V lost 5 bases to trimming and J lost 7 bases; unmatched junction nucleotides: 6. The CDR3 DNA reads TGTGCCAGCAGCCAAAGACAGGGGTGTGAAAAACTGTTTTTT. Amino acid sequence: CASSQRQGCEKLFF.

The chain combines TRBV28 with TRBJ2-7; no firm D call. CDR1 is MDHEN, CDR2 SYDVKM, per germline. The CDR3 extends over 16 amino acids. Trimming removed 0 bases at V and 3 bases at J, with 15 bases between. For the CDR3, the DNA is TGTGCCAGCAGTTTATGGGGCACCGAAGCTGGCTACGAGCAGTACTTC. Amino acid sequence: CASSLWGTEAGYEQYF.

This sequence joins TRBV5-4 and TRBJ2-1; TRBD2 agrees at 9 bases. The CDR3 contains 15 residues. V trimming: 2 bases; J trimming: 5 bases; junction bases outside the gene matches: 5. Germline-derived CDR1 and CDR2 are SGHNT and YYREEE (reference sequence). CDR3 bases: TGTGCCAGCAGCTTTCAAGCTAGCGGGAACAATGAGCAGTTCTTC. This codes for CASSFQASGNNEQFF.

The J gene is TRBJ1-5, the V gene TRBV7-2; 9 bases map to TRBD1. This CDR3 spans 15 amino acids. Germline trimming cut 3 bases from V and 3 bases from J; bases unmatched to any gene: 3. Per germline, CDR1 SGHTA and CDR2 FQGNSA. CDR3 sequence reads: CASSLGQGSNQPQHF. As DNA, the CDR3 is TGTGCCAGCAGCTTGGGACAGGGATCCAATCAGCCCCAGCATTTT.

This sequence joins TRBV19 and TRBJ2-2; 8 positions agree with TRBD2. This CDR3 has 16 residues. The germline gives CDR1 LNHDA, CDR2 SQIVND (reference sequence). V dropped 5 bases and J dropped 10; count of bases not matched to a gene: 15. The CDR3 DNA sequence: TGTGCCAGTAGTCCACCCCCGCCGGGACTAGGAGAGGAGCTGTTTTTT. Residues: CASSPPPPGLGEELFF.

This clone turned up a few times. The chain recombines TRBV5-1 with TRBJ2-7; TRBD1 matches at 7 bases. Germline CDR1 and CDR2: SGHRS and YFSETQ. Losses at the gene ends were 0 bases for V and 0 bases for J; bases not matched to a gene: 3. The CDR3 has 15 amino acids. CDR3 amino acids: CASSLGGGGSYEQYF. In DNA form, the CDR3 reads TGCGCCAGCAGCTTGGGAGGGGGCGGCTCCTACGAGCAGTACTTC.

This clone was found a few times. This chain's CDR3 is CASWGVGNTIYF. The CDR3 nucleotides read TGTGCCTCTTGGGGGGTTGGAAACACCATATATTTT. This chain connects TRBV30 to TRBJ1-3, with D possibly TRBD1 on 5 matching bases. This CDR3 contains 12 residues. Between the trimmed V and J ends, which lost 7 bases and 3 bases, there was a span of 10 bases. The germline V gene encodes CDR1 GTSNPN and CDR2 SVGIG (reference sequence).

The chain has TRBV15 and TRBJ1-2; 9 positions match TRBD1. The CDR3 totals 14 residues. V lost 3 bases, J lost 4 bases, and 3 bases stayed unmatched. Germline V gene data show CDR1 as LNHNV and CDR2 as YYDKDF (reference sequence). As DNA, the CDR3 is TGTGCCACCAGCAGGGGACAGGGTGGCTATGGCTACACCTTC. Translated: CATSRGQGGYGYTF.

In its sample, this clone was seen once. The chain employs TRBV27 and TRBJ1-6; D remains ambiguous. The CDR3 runs 13 residues. CDR1 is MNHEY and CDR2 is SMNVEV in the germline V gene (reference sequence). V dropped 2 bases and J dropped 8 bases, with 7 bases sitting between them. The CDR3 bases are TGTGCCAGCAGTTTAAATCGGGATTCACCCCTCCACTTT. Its translation is CASSLNRDSPLHF.

The chain is built from TRBV7-2 and TRBJ2-7, with a possible D match to TRBD1 (5 bases). This CDR3 comprises 14 residues. Germline lookup yields CDR1 SGHTA and CDR2 FQGNSA. Trimming took off 1 base at V and 3 bases at J, with 10 bases between the two ends. The CDR3, as DNA: TGTGCCAGCAGCTTAGGCAGGGAAGACTACGAGCAGTACTTC. Its protein product is CASSLGREDYEQYF.

V and J are TRBV6-1 and TRBJ1-1, with 12 bases matching TRBD1. The trim removed 6 bases at V and 0 bases at J, leaving 2 bases unmatched. CDR1 and CDR2 from the germline V gene are MNHNS and SASEGT. The CDR3 consists of 15 residues. DNA for the CDR3: TGTGCCAGCAGGGGACAGGGGGCCTTGAACACTGAAGCTTTCTTT. It encodes CASRGQGALNTEAFF.